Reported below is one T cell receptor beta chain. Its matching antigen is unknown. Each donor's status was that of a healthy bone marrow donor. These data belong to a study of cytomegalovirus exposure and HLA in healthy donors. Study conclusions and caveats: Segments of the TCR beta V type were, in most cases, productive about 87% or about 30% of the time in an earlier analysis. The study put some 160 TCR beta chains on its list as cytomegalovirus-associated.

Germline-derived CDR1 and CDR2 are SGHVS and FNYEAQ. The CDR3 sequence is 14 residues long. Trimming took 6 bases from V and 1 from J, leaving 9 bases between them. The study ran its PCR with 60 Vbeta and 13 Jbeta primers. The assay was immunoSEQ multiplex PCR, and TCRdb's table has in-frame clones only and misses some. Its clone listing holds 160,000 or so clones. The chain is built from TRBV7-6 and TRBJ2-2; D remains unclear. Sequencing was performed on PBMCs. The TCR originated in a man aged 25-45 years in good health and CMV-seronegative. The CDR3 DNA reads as TGTGCCAGCAGTCCAAACAGGAACACCGGGGAGCTGTTTTTT. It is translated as CASSPNRNTGELFF.